The 6 T cell receptor beta chains below were found in one sample sequenced in a study of OX40 agonist ivuxolimab in advanced cancers. Clones were sequenced by immunoSEQ multiplex PCR, and TCRdb holds only the in-frame ones, with some missing. In the table there are more than 65,000 clones, under 90% of which are singletons. The specimen was CD4+ or CD8+ T cells sorted from blood, collected in a trial of the OX40 agonist ivuxolimab. The receptors here all came from an adult with an advanced solid tumor such as melanoma, head and neck, liver or kidney cancer.

This clone has a single count. DNA for the CDR3: TGTGCCAGCTCACCGTCCGGGATGATTAATTCACCCCTCCACTTT. Translated, it gives CASSPSGMINSPLHF. This chain joins TRBV18 and TRBJ1-6, with no clear D. The CDR3 runs 15 residues. Germline V CDR1 and CDR2: KGHSH, LQKENI. Trimming took 3 bases from V and 6 from J, leaving 12 bases between them.

The rearrangement uses TRBV6-6 and TRBJ2-7; the match to TRBD1 covers 10 bases. Germline V gene sequence: CDR1 MNHNY, CDR2 SVGAGI (reference sequence). The V gene end was trimmed by 5 bases and the J gene end by 3 bases; junction bases not matched to a gene: 7. This CDR3 is 15 amino acids long. The CDR3 DNA is TGTGCCAGCAGTACAGAGCGGACAGGGGGCTACGAGCAGTACTTC. Protein: CASSTERTGGYEQYF.

In this sample, this clone turned up a few times. The chain recombines TRBV2 with TRBJ1-1; possibly TRBD1 for D (5 bases). Per germline, CDR1 SNHLY and CDR2 FYNNEI. The CDR3 runs 12 residues. Trimming pared 6 bases from V and 11 bases from J, leaving 16 bases between. The CDR3 loop is CASRAGGGVAFF. The CDR3 coding sequence is TGTGCCAGCAGAGCCGGGGGGGGAGTTGCTTTCTTT.

The chain is built from TRBV10-3 and TRBJ2-1; no reliable D call. The CDR3 covers 13 residues. The V and J ends lost 0 bases and 9 bases respectively, with 9 bases between them. The germline gives CDR1 ENHRY, CDR2 SYGVKD. This CDR3 reads CAISESDSREQFF. The CDR3 DNA reads as TGTGCCATCAGTGAGTCAGACTCGCGTGAGCAGTTCTTC.

The chain carries TRBV14 and TRBJ1-2; weak D call: TRBD1 (5 bases). Trimming left V 2 bases short and J 2 bases short, with 15 bases between. From germline, CDR1 is SGHDN and CDR2 FVKESK. The CDR3 spans 16 residues. The DNA for the CDR3 is TGTGCCAGCAGCCAAAGATGGGGGACGGAGAACTATGGCTACACCTTC. Translating gives CASSQRWGTENYGYTF.

This clone was observed a single time. The chain uses TRBV7-9 and TRBJ2-7, with TRBD1 matching over 8 bases. V lost 1 base to trimming and J lost 3 bases; unmatched junction nucleotides: 5. CDR1 and CDR2 from the germline V gene are SEHNR and FQNEAQ (reference sequence). The CDR3 covers 15 residues. The DNA for the CDR3 is TGTGCCAGCAGCTTAGAAGGGACAGGCTACTACGAGCAGTACTTC. As protein: CASSLEGTGYYEQYF.